This T cell receptor (beta chain) was recorded in a study of T cell repertoires in cytomegalovirus infection. At the level of the study: Public TCR beta signatures indicated both CMV infection and matching HLA type.

Regarding the study as a whole: Carriers of CMV and the relevant HLA type were discriminated by public TCR beta frequency. HLA-C-restricted, CMV-specific TCR beta clonotypes were dominant ex vivo.

MiXCR was run by TCRdb on the reads, yielding one entry per CDR3 protein. The sample records around 130,000 distinct CDR3 sequences, about 10% being singletons. Trimming removed 5 bases at V and 0 bases at J, with 13 bases between. Germline CDR1 and CDR2: SEHNR and FQNEAQ (reference sequence). This CDR3 spans 16 amino acids. This clonotype has a count of ten or more. Its specificity is not known. The chain combines TRBV7-9 with TRBJ1-4; no definite D call. The clonotype was recovered from a human donor in good health (CMV status not recorded). Some clones in this sample may be carry-over from other donors' samples. Sequencing was done on a sample of PBMCs. CDR3 amino acids: CASSLVGGATNEKLFF. DNA for the CDR3: TGTGCCAGCAGCCTTGTGGGTGGGGCAACTAATGAAAAACTGTTTTTT. Combining the CDR3 with reference TRBV7-9 and TRBJ1-4 gives the whole variable domain DTGVSQNPRHKITKRGQNVTFRCDPISEHNRLYWYRQTLGQGPEFLTYFQNEAQLEKSRLLSDRFSAERPKGSFSTLEIQRTEQGDSAMYLCASSLVGGATNEKLFFGSGTQLSVL.